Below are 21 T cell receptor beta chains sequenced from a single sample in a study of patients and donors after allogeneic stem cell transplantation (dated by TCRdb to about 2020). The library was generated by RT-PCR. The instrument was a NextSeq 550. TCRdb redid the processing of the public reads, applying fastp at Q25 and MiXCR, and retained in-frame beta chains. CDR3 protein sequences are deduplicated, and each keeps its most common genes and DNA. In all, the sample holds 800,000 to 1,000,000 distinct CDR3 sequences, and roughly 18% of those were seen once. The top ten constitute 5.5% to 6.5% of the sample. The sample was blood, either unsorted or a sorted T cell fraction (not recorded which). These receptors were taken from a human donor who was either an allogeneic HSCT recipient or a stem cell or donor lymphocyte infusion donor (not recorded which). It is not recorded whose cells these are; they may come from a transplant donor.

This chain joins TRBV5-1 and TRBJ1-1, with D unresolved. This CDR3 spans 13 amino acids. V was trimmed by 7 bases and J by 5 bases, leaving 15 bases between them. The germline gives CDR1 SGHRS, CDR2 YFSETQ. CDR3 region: CASSTEGSTEAFF. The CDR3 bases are TGCGCCAGCTCAACGGAAGGGAGTACTGAAGCTTTCTTT. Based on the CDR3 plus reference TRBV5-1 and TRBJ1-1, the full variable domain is KAGVTQTPRYLIKTRGQQVTLSCSPISGHRSVSWYQQTPGQGLQFLFEYFSETQRNKGNFPGRFSGRQFSNSRSEMNVSTLELGDSALYLCASSTEGSTEAFFGQGTRLTVV.

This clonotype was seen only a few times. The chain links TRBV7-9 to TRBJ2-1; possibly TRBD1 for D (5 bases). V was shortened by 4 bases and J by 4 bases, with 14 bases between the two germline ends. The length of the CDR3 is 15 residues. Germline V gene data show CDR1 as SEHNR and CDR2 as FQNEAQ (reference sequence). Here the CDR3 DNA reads TGTGCCAGCAGCTCCAGGGTTAACGGTTACAATGAGCAGTTCTTC. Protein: CASSSRVNGYNEQFF.

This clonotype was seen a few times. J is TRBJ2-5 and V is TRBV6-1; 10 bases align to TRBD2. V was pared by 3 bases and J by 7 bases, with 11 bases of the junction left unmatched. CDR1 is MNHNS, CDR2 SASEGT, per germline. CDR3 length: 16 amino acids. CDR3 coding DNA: TGTGCCAGCAGTGAGCTAGCGGGGGACCAGCCAGCGACCCAGTACTTC. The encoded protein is CASSELAGDQPATQYF.

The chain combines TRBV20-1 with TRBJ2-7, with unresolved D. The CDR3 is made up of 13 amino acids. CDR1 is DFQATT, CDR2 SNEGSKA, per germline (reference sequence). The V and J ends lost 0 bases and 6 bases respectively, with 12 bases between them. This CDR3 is CSARDRTPFEQYF. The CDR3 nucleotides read TGCAGTGCTAGAGATCGCACACCCTTCGAGCAGTACTTC.

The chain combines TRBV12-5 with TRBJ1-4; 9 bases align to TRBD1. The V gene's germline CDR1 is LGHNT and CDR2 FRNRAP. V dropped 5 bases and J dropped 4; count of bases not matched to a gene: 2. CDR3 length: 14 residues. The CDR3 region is CASGPGQGNEKLFF. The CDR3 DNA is TGTGCTAGTGGTCCGGGACAGGGTAATGAAAAACTGTTTTTT.

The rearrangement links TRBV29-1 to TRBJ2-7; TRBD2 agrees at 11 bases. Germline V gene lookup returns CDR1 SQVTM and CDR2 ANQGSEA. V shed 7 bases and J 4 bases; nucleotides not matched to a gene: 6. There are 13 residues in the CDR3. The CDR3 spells CSAAVAGGYEQYF. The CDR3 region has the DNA TGCAGCGCCGCCGTAGCGGGAGGGTACGAGCAGTACTTC.

CDR3 coding DNA: TGTGCCAGCAGCCTTATGGGGGGCGGTGACGGGGAGCTGTTTTTT. Its protein is CASSLMGGGDGELFF. This chain uses TRBV9 with TRBJ2-2; TRBD1 or TRBD2 may be the D gene (6 bases each). The CDR3 consists of 15 residues. V was cut by 4 bases and J by 7 bases, with 17 bases left in between. The germline gives CDR1 SGDLS, CDR2 YYNGEE.

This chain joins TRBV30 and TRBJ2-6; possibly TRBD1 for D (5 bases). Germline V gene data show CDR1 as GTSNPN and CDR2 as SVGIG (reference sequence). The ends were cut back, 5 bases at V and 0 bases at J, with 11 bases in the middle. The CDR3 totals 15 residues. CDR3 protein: CAWSLGRSGANVLTF. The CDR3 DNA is TGTGCCTGGTCCCTGGGGCGCTCTGGGGCCAACGTCCTGACTTTC.

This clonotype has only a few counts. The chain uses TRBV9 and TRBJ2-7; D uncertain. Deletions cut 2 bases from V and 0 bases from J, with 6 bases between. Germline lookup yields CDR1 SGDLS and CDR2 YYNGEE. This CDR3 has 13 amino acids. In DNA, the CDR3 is TGTGCCAGCAGCGTCGCCACCTCCTACGAGCAGTACTTC. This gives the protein CASSVATSYEQYF.

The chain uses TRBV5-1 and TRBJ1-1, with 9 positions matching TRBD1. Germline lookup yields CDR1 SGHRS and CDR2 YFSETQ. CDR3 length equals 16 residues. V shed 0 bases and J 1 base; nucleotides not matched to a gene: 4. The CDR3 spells CASSLEQGAQNTEAFF. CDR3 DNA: TGCGCCAGCAGCTTGGAACAGGGGGCGCAGAACACTGAAGCTTTCTTT.

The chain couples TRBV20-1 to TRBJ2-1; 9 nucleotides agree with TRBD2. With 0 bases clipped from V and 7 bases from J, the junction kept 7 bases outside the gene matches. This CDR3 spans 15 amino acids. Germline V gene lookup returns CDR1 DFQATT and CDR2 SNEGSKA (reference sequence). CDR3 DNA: TGCAGTGCTAGAGATGCTAGCGGGGCTCGTAATGAGCAGTTCTTC. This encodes CSARDASGARNEQFF.

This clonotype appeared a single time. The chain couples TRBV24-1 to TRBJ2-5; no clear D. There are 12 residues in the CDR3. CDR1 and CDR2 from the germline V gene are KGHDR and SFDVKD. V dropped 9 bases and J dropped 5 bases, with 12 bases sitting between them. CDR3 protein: CATAAVGETQYF. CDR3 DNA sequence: TGTGCCACCGCAGCTGTAGGGGAGACCCAGTACTTC.

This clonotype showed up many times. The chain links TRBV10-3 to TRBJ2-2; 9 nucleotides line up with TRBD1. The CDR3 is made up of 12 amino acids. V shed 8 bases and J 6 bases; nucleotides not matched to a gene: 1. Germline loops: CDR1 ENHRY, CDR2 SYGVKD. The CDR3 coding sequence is TGTGCCATCGGGACAGGGTCCGGGGAGCTGTTTTTT. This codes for CAIGTGSGELFF.

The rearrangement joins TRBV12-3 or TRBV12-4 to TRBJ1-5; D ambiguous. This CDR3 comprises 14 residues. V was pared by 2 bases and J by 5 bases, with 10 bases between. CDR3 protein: CASSLLVGYQPQHF. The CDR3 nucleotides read TGTGCCAGCAGTTTATTGGTCGGTTATCAGCCCCAGCATTTT.

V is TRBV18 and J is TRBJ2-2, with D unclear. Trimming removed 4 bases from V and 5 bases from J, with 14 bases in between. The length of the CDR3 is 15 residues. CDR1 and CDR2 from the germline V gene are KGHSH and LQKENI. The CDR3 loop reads CASSLSDVGTGELFF. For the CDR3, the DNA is TGTGCCAGCTCACTTTCCGACGTAGGGACCGGGGAGCTGTTTTTT.

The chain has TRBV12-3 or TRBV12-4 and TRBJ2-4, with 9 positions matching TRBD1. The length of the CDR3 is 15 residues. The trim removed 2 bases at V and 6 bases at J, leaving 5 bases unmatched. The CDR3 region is CASSLLVGQGNIQYF. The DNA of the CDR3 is TGTGCCAGCAGTTTATTAGTGGGACAGGGAAACATTCAGTACTTC.

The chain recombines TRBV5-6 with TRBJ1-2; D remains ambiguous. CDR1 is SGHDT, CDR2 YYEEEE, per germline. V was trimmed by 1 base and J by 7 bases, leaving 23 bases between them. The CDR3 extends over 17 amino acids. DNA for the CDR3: TGTGCCAGCAGCTTGATACATTCAGCATGGTTTTCGGCTGGCTACACCTTC. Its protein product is CASSLIHSAWFSAGYTF.

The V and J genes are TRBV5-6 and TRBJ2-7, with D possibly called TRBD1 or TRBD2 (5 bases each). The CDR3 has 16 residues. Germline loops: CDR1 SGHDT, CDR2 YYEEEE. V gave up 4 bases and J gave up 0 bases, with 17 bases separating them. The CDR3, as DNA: TGTGCCAGCAGCCAACTTGGTCCAGGGAGCTCCTACGAGCAGTACTTC. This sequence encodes CASSQLGPGSSYEQYF.

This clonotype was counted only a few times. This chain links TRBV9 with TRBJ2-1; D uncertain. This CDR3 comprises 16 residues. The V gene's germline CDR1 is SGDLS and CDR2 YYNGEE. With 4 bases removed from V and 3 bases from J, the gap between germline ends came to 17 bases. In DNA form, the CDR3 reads TGTGCCAGCAGCCCCCGAGGTGGGCTGGGCTACAATGAGCAGTTCTTC. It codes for CASSPRGGLGYNEQFF.

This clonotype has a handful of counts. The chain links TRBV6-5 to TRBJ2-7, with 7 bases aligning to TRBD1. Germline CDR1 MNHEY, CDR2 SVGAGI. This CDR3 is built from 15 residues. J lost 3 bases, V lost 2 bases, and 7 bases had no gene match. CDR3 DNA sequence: TGTGCCAGCAGTTACCCCGGGACAGAATACTACGAGCAGTACTTC. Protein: CASSYPGTEYYEQYF.

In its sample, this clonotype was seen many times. The CDR3 is CASSRTGGNQPQHF. The CDR3 nucleotides are TGTGCCAGCAGCCGGACAGGGGGCAATCAGCCCCAGCATTTT. This chain connects TRBV12-3 or TRBV12-4 to TRBJ1-5, with TRBD1 matching 9 bases. CDR3 length equals 14 residues. Unmatched junction bases numbered 2, after V lost 6 bases and J lost 2 bases.